The subject of this entry is one T cell receptor (beta chain). Its antigen target is currently unknown. Base qualities are not recorded, but no much larger clone differs from it by a single base. The data derive from a study of shared clonotypes between healthy human individuals (dated by TCRdb to the early 2020s). Study-wide context: A few men and a couple of women, aged 18 to 49 years, made up the cohort. Per donor, three plates each were used for CD4 naive and CD4 memory, two for CD8 naive, and one for CD8 memory. The study deeply sequenced blood TCR repertoires of 5 or 6 healthy adults to estimate repertoire size and the extent of clonotype sharing between individuals. Leukapheresis yielded between about 0.94 and 10 billion PBMCs per donor. To increase sequencing depth and limit assay-specific biases, different laboratories used diverse techniques to prepare libraries and sequence TCR repertoires. What the study reported, not specific to this receptor: Incomplete sequencing was indicated by rarefaction of sorted-subset datasets, despite the large sequencing depth. Pairwise subsampling led to the expectation that sequencing depth would affect the degree of clonotype sharing among donors. Compared with non-shared clonotypes, clonotypes shared by all four sorted-subset donors had higher generation probabilities. Across a few donors, around 5% of naive CD4, approximately 3.6% of naive CD8, roughly 2.2% of memory CD4, and 0.4% to 0.45% of memory CD8 clonotypes were shared. Sampling was restricted to blood, and TCR repertoires in tissues likely differ from the TCR repertoires found in blood. The small number of donors limited the genetic and exposure-history diversity represented. Naive subsets generally had larger estimated clonotype richness than memory subsets.

Using the deep immunoSEQ assay, TCR CDR3 regions were amplified from genomic DNA by multiplex PCR. For each cell subset, the extracted genomic DNA was distributed evenly across all wells of several immunoSEQ 96-well plates, and each plate served as one replicate. For sorted subsets, around 200 ng genomic DNA, equal to tens of thousands of T cell genomes, was loaded into each replicate PCR. The purified libraries were quantified using a Qubit 3.0 fluorometer, sized with a Bioanalyzer 2100, and then quantified again using the KAPA Library Quantification kit. Every immunoSEQ 96-well plate was sequenced on a separate single-read 150-cycle Illumina NextSeq 550 flow cell. Per the source publication's procedure: Because the immunoSEQ output held only junctional sequences and lacked quality scores, the filtering could not match the filtering applied to full-length reads. To assign V/J genes and CDR3, sequences were annotated using PyIR, a Python wrapper for IgBLAST v1.9, with IMGT germline references. Any read was removed if the V/J assignment was weak (E-value above 1e-6), the CDR3 was missing, or the read contained stop codons, out-of-frame junctions, or ambiguous translated residues. V3J clonotypes were defined as sequences sharing the same inferred V gene, J gene, and CDR3 amino acid sequence. Percentage overlap between repertoires was calculated by dividing the number of shared unique clonotypes by the size of the smaller repertoire. Richness of each repertoire was evaluated using RTK rarefaction, the Chao1 estimator, and Recon v2.1 estimates of unobserved clonotypes. Generation probabilities were computed with OLGA for all TCRbeta clonotypes obtained by the gDNA method from four donors. In TCRdb, the immuneACCESS table is reduced to in-frame sequences with V and J assigned. These tables do not hold every clone; where another copy was compared, an unresolved V gene accounts for under half, and the others remain unexplained. V and J calls and clone size are as listed in that table; D and trimming were resolved from the DNA. This sample comprises about 2.3 million clones, more than 80% of them detected only once. Together, the top ten hold 0.39% of the sample.

Healthy HIV-negative adults with no recently reported acute infections or vaccinations were included as donors. All donors were Caucasian adults living in Nashville, Tennessee, USA. Magnetic negative selection was used to enrich CD4+ T cells, after which naive cells were positively selected on CD45RA and the negative fraction became the memory subset. Blood was obtained by leukapheresis, after which PBMCs were separated by Ficoll-Histopaque density gradient centrifugation and cryopreserved in liquid nitrogen vapor phase. Analytical flow cytometry was used to check the purity and quantity of every magnetically sorted T cell population. Genomic DNA was isolated from each sorted fraction and quantified by UV absorbance on a Nanodrop 2000c. CDR1 and CDR2 (GTSNPN, SVGIG) derive from the germline V gene (reference sequence). The CDR3 covers 13 residues, taking in both the cysteine and the phenylalanine. Solely the CDR3 DNA is kept, with 39 bases framed from the first base. Compared with germline, V lacks 4 bases and J lacks 4 bases; bases without a gene match: 3.

The sequencing sample was made of naive CD4+ T cells from PBMCs. The label giving this sample's cell subset or site can be read as: CD45RA+ positively selected. The source of this sequence is a young man in good health. Some clones in this sample may be carry-over from other donors' samples. Rearrangement joined TRBV30 to TRBJ2-3; TRBD2 lines up with 9 middle nucleotides. The sequence in DNA is TGTGCCTGGATGAAGCGGGGGGCAGATACGCAGTATTTT. This yields the protein CAWMKRGADTQYF.